The 11 T cell receptor beta chains presented below share a single source sample, sequenced in a study of T cells in Graves' hyperthyroidism and ophthalmopathy. From RNA transcripts, TCR beta CDR3 regions were amplified. When the TCR CDR3 underwent first-round RT-PCR, the HTBI primer set was used. MiXCR, run by TCRdb on the multiplex PCR reads, gives a single entry per CDR3 protein. The table shows about 420,000 distinct CDR3 sequences, with 15% to 18% occurring only once. What was sequenced was blood. Receptors were obtained from a woman between 18 and 30 years old with Graves' hyperthyroidism.

This clonotype was observed at least ten times. This chain uses TRBV27 with TRBJ2-2; D unresolved. Germline CDR1 reads MNHEY; CDR2 reads SMNVEV (reference sequence). CDR3 length equals 14 residues. Trimming left V 2 bases short and J 3 bases short, with 7 bases between. In DNA form, the CDR3 reads TGTGCCAGCAGTTTAGTAGTAGACACCGGGGAGCTGTTTTTT. Its translation is CASSLVVDTGELFF.

This clonotype was counted ten times or more. The chain carries TRBV3-1 and TRBJ1-5; no firm D call. The CDR3 is made up of 16 amino acids. Trimming stripped 1 base from V and 8 bases from J, with 18 bases between. The germline CDR1 and CDR2 sequences are LGHDT and YNNKEL (reference sequence). The CDR3 is CASSQGVTSGREPQHF. The CDR3 coding sequence is TGTGCCAGCAGCCAAGGTGTGACTTCTGGACGTGAGCCCCAGCATTTT.

The rearrangement links TRBV19 to TRBJ2-7; no reliable D call. The V end lost 7 bases, the J end lost 5 bases, and 12 bases lay between the germline ends. Germline V CDR1 and CDR2: LNHDA, SQIVND (reference sequence). This CDR3 spans 12 amino acids. CDR3 amino acids: CASTPDGDEQYF. The CDR3 DNA sequence: TGTGCCAGTACCCCTGACGGTGACGAGCAGTACTTC.

The V and J genes are TRBV7-8 and TRBJ1-1, with a tentative D call TRBD1 (5 bases). Per the germline V gene, CDR1 is SGHVS and CDR2 is FQNEAQ. CDR3 size: 16 residues. V gave up 0 bases and J gave up 3 bases, with 14 bases separating them. CDR3 in DNA: TGTGCCAGCAGCTTAGCGTTCAGGGCAGATTACACTGAAGCTTTCTTT. Translating it yields CASSLAFRADYTEAFF.

This clonotype was observed many times. The chain has TRBV5-6 and TRBJ1-2, with 7 bases that match TRBD1. The CDR3 runs to 15 residues. Unmatched junction bases numbered 10, after V lost 4 bases and J lost 4 bases. Per the germline V gene, CDR1 is SGHDT and CDR2 is YYEEEE. This CDR3 reads CASSRRDAGGYGYTF. DNA for the CDR3: TGTGCCAGCAGCCGACGGGACGCAGGGGGCTATGGCTACACCTTC.

This clonotype occurred many times. The V and J genes are TRBV29-1 and TRBJ1-2; D is ambiguous. CDR1 and CDR2 (germline): SQVTM, ANQGSEA. Trimming removed 4 bases at V and 4 bases at J, with 10 bases between. This CDR3 has 12 residues. This chain's CDR3 is CSVVSGSYGYTF. The CDR3 DNA is TGCAGCGTTGTTAGTGGGAGCTATGGCTACACCTTC.

This clonotype was seen repeatedly, ten times or more. The chain is built from TRBV7-9 and TRBJ2-2; D not resolved. Per the germline V gene, CDR1 is SEHNR and CDR2 is FQNEAQ (reference sequence). The CDR3 length is 13 residues. The germline V and J ends were trimmed by 5 bases and 4 bases, with 8 bases remaining between them. DNA of the CDR3: TGTGCCAGCAGCCAGACGTCCACCGGGGAGCTGTTTTTT. Translating gives CASSQTSTGELFF.

With regard to this clonotype: A much larger clone differs from this one at a single base, so this may be a read error. The chain joins TRBV7-9 to TRBJ1-6, with 7 bases fitting TRBD1. From germline, CDR1 is SEHNR and CDR2 FQNEAQ (reference sequence). The CDR3 is made up of 14 amino acids. CDR3 in amino acids: CVSRWDSLNSPLHF. The CDR3 DNA is TGTGTCAGCAGGTGGGACAGCCTCAATTCACCCCTCCACTTT.

This clonotype was detected only a few times. The genes are TRBV5-1 and TRBJ2-1; D is unresolved. This CDR3 comprises 13 residues. The germline gives CDR1 SGHRS, CDR2 YFSETQ. The V and J ends lost 3 bases and 5 bases respectively, with 9 bases between them. CDR3: CASSSTLDNEQFF. The CDR3 DNA sequence: TGCGCCAGCAGCTCCACACTGGACAATGAGCAGTTCTTC.

This clonotype was detected only a few times. This chain connects TRBV20-1 to TRBJ2-5; 15 bases agree with TRBD2. Trimming cost V 5 bases and J 2 bases; bases outside gene matches: 6. Germline CDR1 and CDR2: DFQATT and SNEGSKA (reference sequence). The CDR3 has 16 residues. The CDR3 is CSASPGLAGGQETQYF. The CDR3 nucleotides read TGCAGTGCTTCCCCGGGACTAGCGGGGGGTCAAGAGACCCAGTACTTC.

There are many counts of this clonotype. The chain is built from TRBV2 and TRBJ2-5; D is uncertain. The CDR3 runs to 11 residues. Germline-derived CDR1 and CDR2 are SNHLY and FYNNEI. V lost 7 bases, J lost 5 bases, and 8 bases lay in between. CDR3 region: CASKGEETQYF. In DNA, the CDR3 is TGTGCCAGCAAGGGTGAGGAGACCCAGTACTTC.